This T cell receptor (beta chain) appears in the sequencing data of a study of T-cell memory formation after mild COVID-19. Study-wide context: Largely, the TCR clusters proved donor specific. General study findings and limits: Still unconfirmed is whether the second-wave clones peaking on day 37 recognized SARS-CoV-2. CD4+ bias marked clones expanding day 15 to 37, unlike balanced contracting clones.

Constant-segment primers and 5'RACE yielded cDNA libraries for TCR alpha and TCR beta, each carrying sample barcodes and UMIs. MiXCR, run by TCRdb on the 5' RACE reads, gives a single entry per CDR3 protein. The sample lists 470,000 or so distinct CDR3 sequences; over 15% were seen once. The V end lost 4 bases, the J end lost 4 bases, and 12 bases lay between the germline ends. The CDR3 consists of 14 residues. The germline V gene encodes CDR1 SGHRS and CDR2 YFSETQ. Many counts were recorded for this clonotype. Antigen: not known. This clonotype was sampled from an adult woman who had mild COVID-19 (a few samples of this study predate the infection). Cell type and time point are not known. Sequencing was carried out using PBMCs or a T cell subset sorted from them (not recorded which). The rearrangement uses TRBV5-1 and TRBJ2-1, with a tentative D call TRBD1 (6 bases). The CDR3 reads CASSNPRGYNEQFF. The CDR3 nucleotides are TGCGCCAGCAGCAACCCTAGGGGGTACAATGAGCAGTTCTTC.